The TCR beta chain described here comes from a study of cytomegalovirus exposure and HLA in healthy donors. Study findings and constraints: Despite most TCR sequences being rare, some public TCRs occurred in many donors.

On this clone: What it binds is not known.

There are 15 residues in the CDR3. Germline CDR1 and CDR2: MGHRA and YSYEKL. V lost 4 bases, J lost 2 bases, and 13 bases lay in between. TCRdb's table, derived via immunoSEQ multiplex PCR, lists solely in-frame clones and lacks some. Counted here are 150,000 to 200,000 clones, 87% occurring once; the ten biggest clones make up roughly 1.5%. The chain couples TRBV4-1 to TRBJ2-3; possibly TRBD2 for D (5 bases). The sequence was obtained from a woman aged 25 to 39 in good health and CMV-seronegative. Sequencing used PBMCs. Here the CDR3 DNA reads TGCGCCAGCAGCCCGGAGGTGGGTTACACAGATACGCAGTATTTT. This gives the protein CASSPEVGYTDTQYF.